The 7 T cell receptor beta chains presented below share a single source sample, sequenced in a study of T-cell memory formation after mild COVID-19. Each CDR3 protein is one row after TCRdb ran MiXCR on the 5' RACE reads. Of about 390,000 distinct CDR3 sequences listed, about 15% are singletons. Sequencing input: PBMCs or a T cell subset sorted from them (not recorded which). The receptors were sampled from a man aged 18 to 29 who had mild COVID-19 (a few samples of this study predate the infection). Cell type and time point are not known.

The chain has TRBV10-3 and TRBJ2-3; 13 bases agree with TRBD2. J lost 8 bases, V lost 10 bases, and 21 bases had no gene match. This CDR3 contains 18 residues. In germline, CDR1 is ENHRY, CDR2 SYGVKD. This CDR3 reads CATQGTSGGESPGVTQYF. The CDR3 region has the DNA TGTGCCACCCAGGGCACTAGCGGGGGGGAAAGTCCAGGAGTTACGCAGTATTTT.

This clonotype was detected a few times. The chain has TRBV3-1 and TRBJ2-1; unclear D gene. Germline CDR1 LGHDT, CDR2 YNNKEL (reference sequence). V was clipped by 2 bases and J by 7 bases, with 15 bases between them. The CDR3 length is 15 residues. The CDR3 nucleotides read TGTGCCAGCAGCCAAACCAGCTCTGGGTGGAATGAGCAGTTCTTC. Residues: CASSQTSSGWNEQFF.

The chain carries TRBV7-9 and TRBJ2-1; TRBD1 matches at 8 bases. V lost 5 bases and J lost 7; bases outside the gene matches: 10. The CDR3 covers 15 residues. Germline V gives CDR1 SEHNR, CDR2 FQNEAQ (reference sequence). The CDR3 coding sequence is TGTGCCAGCAGCCCAAGACAGGGGCCAGAGAATGAGCAGTTCTTC. Its protein is CASSPRQGPENEQFF. Combining the CDR3 with reference TRBV7-9 and TRBJ2-1 gives the whole variable domain DTGVSQNPRHKITKRGQNVTFRCDPISEHNRLYWYRQTLGQGPEFLTYFQNEAQLEKSRLLSDRFSAERPKGSFSTLEIQRTEQGDSAMYLCASSPRQGPENEQFFGPGTRLTVL.

The chain couples TRBV11-2 to TRBJ2-3, with 9 bases identical to TRBD2. Germline CDR1 and CDR2: SGHAT and FQNNGV. J gave up 3 bases and V 1 base, and 11 bases lay outside the gene matches. The CDR3 has 18 residues. The CDR3 DNA sequence: TGTGCCAGCAGCTTAGGGCGAGCTAGCGGGGTGGATACAGATACGCAGTATTTT. Protein product: CASSLGRASGVDTDTQYF. Full variable domain (rest looked up from reference TRBV11-2 and TRBJ2-3): EAGVAQSPRYKIIEKRQSVAFWCNPISGHATLYWYQQILGQGPKLLIQFQNNGVVDDSQLPKDRFSAERLKGVDSTLKIQPAKLEDSAVYLCASSLGRASGVDTDTQYFGPGTRLTVL.

This clonotype was seen a few times. The CDR3 sequence is CASSSAGGPQETQYF. DNA for the CDR3: TGCGCCAGCAGCTCGGCAGGGGGACCACAAGAGACCCAGTACTTC. The J gene is TRBJ2-5, the V gene TRBV5-1; 7 bases match TRBD1. Germline V gives CDR1 SGHRS, CDR2 YFSETQ. V trimming: 3 bases; J trimming: 2 bases; junction bases outside the gene matches: 7. This CDR3 is built from 15 residues.

The chain combines TRBV28 with TRBJ2-7, with D maybe TRBD1 (5 bases). Germline V lookup: CDR1 MDHEN, CDR2 SYDVKM. The CDR3 has 15 residues. V gave up 4 bases and J gave up 0 bases, with 13 bases separating them. Here the CDR3 DNA reads TGTGCCAGCAGTTCCCAGGGTAGACCCTCCTACGAGCAGTACGTC. This sequence encodes CASSSQGRPSYEQYV.

This clonotype is a singleton in its sample. The chain recombines TRBV5-1 with TRBJ2-3, with TRBD1 as a possible D gene (6 bases). CDR1 is SGHRS, CDR2 YFSETQ, per germline. The CDR3 is 14 residues long. V lost 4 bases and J lost 6, with 15 bases in between. The CDR3 nucleotides are TGCGCCAGCAGCCCGGTCAGGGGCTGGGATACGCAGTATTTT. Residues: CASSPVRGWDTQYF.